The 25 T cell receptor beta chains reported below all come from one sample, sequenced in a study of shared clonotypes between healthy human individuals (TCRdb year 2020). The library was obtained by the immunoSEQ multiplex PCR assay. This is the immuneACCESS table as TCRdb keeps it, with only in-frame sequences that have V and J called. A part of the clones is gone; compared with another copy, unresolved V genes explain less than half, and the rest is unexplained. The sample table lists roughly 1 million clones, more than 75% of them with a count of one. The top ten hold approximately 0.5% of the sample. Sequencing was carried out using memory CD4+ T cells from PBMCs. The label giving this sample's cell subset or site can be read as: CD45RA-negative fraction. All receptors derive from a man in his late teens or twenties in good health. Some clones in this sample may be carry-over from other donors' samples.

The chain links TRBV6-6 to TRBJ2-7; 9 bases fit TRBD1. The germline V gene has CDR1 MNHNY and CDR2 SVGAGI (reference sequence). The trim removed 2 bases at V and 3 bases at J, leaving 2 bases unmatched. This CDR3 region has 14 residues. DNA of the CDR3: TGTGCCAGCAGTTACAGGACAGGGGTCTACGAGCAGTACTTC. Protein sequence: CASSYRTGVYEQYF.

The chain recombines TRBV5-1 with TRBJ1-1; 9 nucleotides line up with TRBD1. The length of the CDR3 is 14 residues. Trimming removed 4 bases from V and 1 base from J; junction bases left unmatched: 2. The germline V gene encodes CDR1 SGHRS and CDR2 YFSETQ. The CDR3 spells CASSVDRGNTEAFF. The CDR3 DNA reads TGCGCCAGCAGCGTGGACAGGGGGAACACTGAAGCTTTCTTT.

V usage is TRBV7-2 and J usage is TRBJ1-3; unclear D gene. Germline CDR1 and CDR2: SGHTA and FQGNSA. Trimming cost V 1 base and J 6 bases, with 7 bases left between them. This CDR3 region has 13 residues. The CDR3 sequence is CASSLGYANTIYF. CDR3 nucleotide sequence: TGTGCCAGCAGCTTAGGGTATGCAAACACCATATATTTT.

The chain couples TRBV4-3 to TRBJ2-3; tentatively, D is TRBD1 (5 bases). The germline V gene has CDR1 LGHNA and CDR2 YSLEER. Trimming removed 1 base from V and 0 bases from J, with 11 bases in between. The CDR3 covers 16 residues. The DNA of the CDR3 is TGCGCCAGCAGCCAAGGGCCCCAGGGAAGCACAGATACGCAGTATTTT. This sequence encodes CASSQGPQGSTDTQYF.

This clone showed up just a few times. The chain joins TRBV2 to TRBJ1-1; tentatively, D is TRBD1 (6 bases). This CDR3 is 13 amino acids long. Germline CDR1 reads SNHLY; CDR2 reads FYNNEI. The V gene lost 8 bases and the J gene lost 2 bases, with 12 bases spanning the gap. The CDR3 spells CASRKDSNTEAFF. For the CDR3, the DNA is TGTGCCAGCCGCAAGGACAGCAACACTGAAGCTTTCTTT.

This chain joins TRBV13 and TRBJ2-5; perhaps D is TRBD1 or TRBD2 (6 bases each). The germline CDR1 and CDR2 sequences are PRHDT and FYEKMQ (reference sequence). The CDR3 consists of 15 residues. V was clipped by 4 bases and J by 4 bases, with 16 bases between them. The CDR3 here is CASSSLKGGRETQYF. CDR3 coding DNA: TGTGCCAGCAGCTCCCTTAAGGGGGGCCGAGAGACCCAGTACTTC. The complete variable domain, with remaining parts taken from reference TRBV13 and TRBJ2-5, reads AAGVIQSPRHLIKEKRETATLKCYPIPRHDTVYWYQQGPGQDPQFLISFYEKMQSDKGSIPDRFSAQQFSDYHSELNMSSLELGDSALYFCASSSLKGGRETQYFGPGTRLLVL.

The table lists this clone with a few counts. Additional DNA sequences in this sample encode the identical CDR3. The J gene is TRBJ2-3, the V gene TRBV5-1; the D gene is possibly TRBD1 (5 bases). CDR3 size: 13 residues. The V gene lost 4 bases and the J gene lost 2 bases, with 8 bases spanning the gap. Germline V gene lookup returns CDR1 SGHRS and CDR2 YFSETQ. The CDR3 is CASSPGPTDTQYF. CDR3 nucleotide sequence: TGCGCCAGCAGCCCAGGGCCCACAGATACGCAGTATTTT.

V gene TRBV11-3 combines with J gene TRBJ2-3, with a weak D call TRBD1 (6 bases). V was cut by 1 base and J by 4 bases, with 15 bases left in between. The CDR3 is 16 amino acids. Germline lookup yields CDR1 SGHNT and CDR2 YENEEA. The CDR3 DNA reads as TGTGCCAGCAGCTTAGGTTCCCGGACAGCCCCAGATACGCAGTATTTT. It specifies CASSLGSRTAPDTQYF.

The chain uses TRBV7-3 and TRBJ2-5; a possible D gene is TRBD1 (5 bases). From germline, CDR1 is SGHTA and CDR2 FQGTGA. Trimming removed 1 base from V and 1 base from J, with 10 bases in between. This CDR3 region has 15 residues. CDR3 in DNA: TGTGCCAGCAGCTTAAATTCAGGGCCCCAAGAGACCCAGTACTTC. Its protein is CASSLNSGPQETQYF.

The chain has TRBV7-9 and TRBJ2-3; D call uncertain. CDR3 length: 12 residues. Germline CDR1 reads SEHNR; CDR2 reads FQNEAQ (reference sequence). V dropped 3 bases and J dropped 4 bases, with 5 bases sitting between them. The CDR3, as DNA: TGTGCCAGCAGCTTGCGATCAGATACGCAGTATTTT. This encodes CASSLRSDTQYF.

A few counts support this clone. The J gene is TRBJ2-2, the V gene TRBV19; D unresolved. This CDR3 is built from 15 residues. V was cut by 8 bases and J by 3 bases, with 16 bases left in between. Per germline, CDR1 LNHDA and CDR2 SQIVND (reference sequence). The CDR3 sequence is CASCTVDGHTGELFF. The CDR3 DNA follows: TGTGCCAGTTGCACTGTAGACGGCCACACCGGGGAGCTGTTTTTT.

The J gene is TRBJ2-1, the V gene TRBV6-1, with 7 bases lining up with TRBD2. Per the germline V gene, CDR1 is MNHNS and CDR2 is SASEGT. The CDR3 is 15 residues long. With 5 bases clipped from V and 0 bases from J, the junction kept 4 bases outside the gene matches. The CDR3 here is CASSTSDPSYNEQFF. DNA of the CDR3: TGTGCCAGCAGTACTAGCGACCCCTCCTACAATGAGCAGTTCTTC.

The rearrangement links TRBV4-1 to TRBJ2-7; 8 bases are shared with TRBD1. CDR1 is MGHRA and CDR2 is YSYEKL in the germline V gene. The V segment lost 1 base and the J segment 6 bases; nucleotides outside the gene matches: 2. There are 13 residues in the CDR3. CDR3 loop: CASSQGTGSEQYF. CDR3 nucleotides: TGCGCCAGCAGCCAAGGGACAGGGTCCGAGCAGTACTTC.

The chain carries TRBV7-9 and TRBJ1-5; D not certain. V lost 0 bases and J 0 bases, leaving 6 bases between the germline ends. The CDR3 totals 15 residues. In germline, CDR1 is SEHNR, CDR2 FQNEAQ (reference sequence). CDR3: CASSLAGNSNQPQHF. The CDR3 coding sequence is TGTGCCAGCAGCTTAGCGGGGAATAGCAATCAGCCCCAGCATTTT.

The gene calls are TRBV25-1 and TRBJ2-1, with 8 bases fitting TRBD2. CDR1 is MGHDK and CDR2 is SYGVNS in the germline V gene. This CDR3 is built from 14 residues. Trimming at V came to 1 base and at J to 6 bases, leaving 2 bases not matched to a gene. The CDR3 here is CASSESGGLNEQFF. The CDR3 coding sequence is TGTGCCAGCAGTGAATCGGGGGGGCTCAATGAGCAGTTCTTC.

This CDR3 reads CASPPPEYLNTEAFF. The CDR3 DNA sequence: TGTGCCAGTCCACCGCCGGAGTATTTGAACACTGAAGCTTTCTTT. This chain links TRBV28 with TRBJ1-1; unclear D gene. The CDR3 covers 15 residues. The germline V and J ends were trimmed by 9 bases and 0 bases, with 17 bases remaining between them. Germline assignment: CDR1 MDHEN and CDR2 SYDVKM.

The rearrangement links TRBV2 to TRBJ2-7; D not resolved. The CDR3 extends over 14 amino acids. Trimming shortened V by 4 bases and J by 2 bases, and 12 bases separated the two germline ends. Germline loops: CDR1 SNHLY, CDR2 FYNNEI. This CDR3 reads CASSVPSSAYEQYF. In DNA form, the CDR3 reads TGTGCCAGCAGTGTACCGTCCAGCGCCTACGAGCAGTACTTC. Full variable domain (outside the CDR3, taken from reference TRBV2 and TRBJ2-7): EPEVTQTPSHQVTQMGQEVILRCVPISNHLYFYWYRQILGQKVEFLVSFYNNEISEKSEIFDDQFSVERPDGSNFTLKIRSTKLEDSAMYFCASSVPSSAYEQYFGPGTRLTVT.

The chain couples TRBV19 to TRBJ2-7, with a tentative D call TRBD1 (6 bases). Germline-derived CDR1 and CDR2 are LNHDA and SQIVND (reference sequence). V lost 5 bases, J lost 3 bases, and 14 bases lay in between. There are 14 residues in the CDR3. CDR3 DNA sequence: TGTGCCAGTAGTCCCCGGGGCAGGGGCTACGAGCAGTACTTC. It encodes CASSPRGRGYEQYF.

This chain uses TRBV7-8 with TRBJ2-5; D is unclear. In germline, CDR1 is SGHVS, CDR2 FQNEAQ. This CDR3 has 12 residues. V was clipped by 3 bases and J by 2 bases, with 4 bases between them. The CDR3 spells CASSFPQETQYF. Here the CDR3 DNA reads TGTGCCAGCAGCTTTCCTCAAGAGACCCAGTACTTC.

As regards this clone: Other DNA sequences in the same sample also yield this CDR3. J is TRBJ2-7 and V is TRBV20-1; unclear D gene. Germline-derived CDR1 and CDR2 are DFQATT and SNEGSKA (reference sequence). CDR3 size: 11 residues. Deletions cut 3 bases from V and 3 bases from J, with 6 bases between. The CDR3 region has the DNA TGCAGTGCTAGCTCTGGCTACGAGCAGTACTTC. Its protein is CSASSGYEQYF.

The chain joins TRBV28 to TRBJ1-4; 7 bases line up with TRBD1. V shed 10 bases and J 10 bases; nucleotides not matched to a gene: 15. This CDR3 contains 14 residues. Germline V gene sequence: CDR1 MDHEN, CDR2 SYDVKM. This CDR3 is CAIKPGGAGGKLFF. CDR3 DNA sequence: TGTGCCATCAAACCAGGGGGGGCCGGGGGAAAACTGTTTTTT.

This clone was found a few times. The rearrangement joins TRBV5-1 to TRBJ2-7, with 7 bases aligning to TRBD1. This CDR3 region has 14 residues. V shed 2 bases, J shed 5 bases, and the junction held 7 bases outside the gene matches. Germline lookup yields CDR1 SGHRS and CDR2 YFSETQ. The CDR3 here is CASSFQTGSDEQYF. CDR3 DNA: TGCGCCAGCAGCTTCCAGACAGGGTCCGACGAGCAGTACTTC.

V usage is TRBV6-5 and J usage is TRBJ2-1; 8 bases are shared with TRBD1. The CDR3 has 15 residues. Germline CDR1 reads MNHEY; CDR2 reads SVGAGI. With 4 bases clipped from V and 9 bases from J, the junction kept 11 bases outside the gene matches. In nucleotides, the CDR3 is TGTGCCAGCAGTTCCCCACAGGGGGTTAGGGGTGAGCAGTTCTTC. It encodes CASSSPQGVRGEQFF.

The CDR3 sequence: CASTSPRTGGEQYF. In DNA, the CDR3 is TGTGCCAGCACCTCGCCCAGGACAGGGGGGGAGCAGTACTTC. This chain links TRBV27 with TRBJ2-7, with 10 bases aligning to TRBD1. Per germline, CDR1 MNHEY and CDR2 SMNVEV (reference sequence). This CDR3 comprises 14 residues. Germline trimming cut 7 bases from V and 7 bases from J; bases unmatched to any gene: 10.

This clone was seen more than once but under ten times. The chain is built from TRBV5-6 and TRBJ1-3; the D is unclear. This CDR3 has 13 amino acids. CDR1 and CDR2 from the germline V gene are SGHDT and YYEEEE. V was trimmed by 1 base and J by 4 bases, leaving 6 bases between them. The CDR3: CASSLMTGNTIYF. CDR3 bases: TGTGCCAGCAGCTTGATGACGGGAAACACCATATATTTT. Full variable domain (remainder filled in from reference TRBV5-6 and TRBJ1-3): DAGVTQSPTHLIKTRGQQVTLRCSPKSGHDTVSWYQQALGQGPQFIFQYYEEEERQRGNFPDRFSGHQFPNYSSELNVNALLLGDSALYLCASSLMTGNTIYFGEGSWLTVV.